Presented here are 7 T cell receptor beta chains from one specimen sequenced in a study of OX40 agonist ivuxolimab in advanced cancers. The method was immunoSEQ multiplex PCR; TCRdb's version includes in-frame clones alone and lacks a portion of them. Here the sample spans over 85,000 clones, 70% to 90% being singletons. Source: CD4+ or CD8+ T cells sorted from blood, taken in a trial of the OX40 agonist ivuxolimab. These TCRs come from an adult with an advanced solid tumor such as melanoma, head and neck, liver or kidney cancer.

Written as DNA, the CDR3 is TGCGCCAGCAGTACTATGCCTACAGGGGTTATCGGCTACACCTTC. This encodes CASSTMPTGVIGYTF. This chain joins TRBV10-2 and TRBJ1-2; 7 positions match TRBD1. Germline V gives CDR1 WSHSY, CDR2 SAAADI. V was pared by 5 bases and J by 8 bases, with 14 bases of the junction left unmatched. CDR3 length: 15 residues.

This clone turned up a few times. J is TRBJ1-5 and V is TRBV19; 8 bases are shared with TRBD1. The CDR3 runs 13 residues. V lost 8 bases and J lost 2; bases outside the gene matches: 2. Germline V gene data show CDR1 as LNHDA and CDR2 as SQIVND (reference sequence). The CDR3 DNA reads TGTGCCAGTCAGGACAGGGGCAATCAGCCCCAGCATTTT. Amino acids: CASQDRGNQPQHF.

The rearrangement uses TRBV7-2 and TRBJ1-3; D unclear. V gave up 5 bases and J gave up 6 bases, with 14 bases separating them. There are 14 residues in the CDR3. Germline V gene lookup returns CDR1 SGHTA and CDR2 FQGNSA. The CDR3 here is CASSGIGWENTIYF. The DNA of the CDR3 is TGTGCCAGCAGCGGGATAGGGTGGGAAAACACCATATATTTT.

This clone occurred once. The rearrangement uses TRBV5-1 and TRBJ2-5, with 7 bases that match TRBD2. Germline CDR1 reads SGHRS; CDR2 reads YFSETQ. This CDR3 region has 16 residues. Germline trimming cut 4 bases from V and 7 bases from J; bases unmatched to any gene: 16. CDR3 nucleotides: TGCGCCAGCAGCCAAAAGGTGGCTACTGGGGAGGGGACCCAGTACTTC. Its translation is CASSQKVATGEGTQYF.

The J gene is TRBJ2-1, the V gene TRBV27, with D tentatively TRBD1 (6 bases). CDR1 MNHEY and CDR2 SMNVEV come from the germline V gene (reference sequence). CDR3 length: 16 amino acids. Trimming stripped 6 bases from V and 6 bases from J, with 21 bases between. CDR3 sequence: CASSLFFTGPSNEQFF. CDR3 nucleotide sequence: TGTGCCAGCAGCTTGTTCTTTACAGGGCCAAGCAATGAGCAGTTCTTC.

This clone was counted only a few times. This chain uses TRBV7-2 with TRBJ1-6; D call uncertain. The CDR3 extends over 16 amino acids. Germline loops: CDR1 SGHTA, CDR2 FQGNSA. V dropped 5 bases and J dropped 4 bases, with 15 bases sitting between them. The CDR3 DNA follows: TGTGCCAGCAGCCCTCAGTCAATAGGGTATAATTCACCCCTCCACTTT. It encodes CASSPQSIGYNSPLHF.

V gene TRBV30 combines with J gene TRBJ2-7; weak D call: TRBD1 (6 bases). The V gene's germline CDR1 is GTSNPN and CDR2 SVGIG (reference sequence). The CDR3 has 14 residues. The CDR3 bases are TGTGCATCTGGAAGGGGACACTCCTCCTACGAGCAGTACTTC. Translating it yields CASGRGHSSYEQYF.